The entry below describes one T cell receptor beta chain. Its antigen is not known. The read falls 3 residues short of the CDR3 end, and the missing part is taken from the germline J gene. Produced via immunoSEQ multiplex PCR; TCRdb's table is partial and in-frame only. The sample lists 40,000 to 45,000 clones, none appearing once, the ten largest making up about 9.4%. This CDR3 is built from 15 residues. The germline V gene has CDR1 LNHDA and CDR2 SQIVND (reference sequence). V lost 2 bases to trimming and J lost 5 bases, with 15 bases between them. Both groups were predominantly of Caucasian heritage. This sample was included in a study of T cell clonality in common variable immunodeficiency. Study results and caveats: Compared with healthy controls, CVID subjects showed increased TCRbeta clonality, mostly in about a third. In common variable immunodeficiency, TCR beta chains reportedly carried fewer deletions and N-nucleotide insertions. Links between repertoire features and CVID complications were heterogeneity-limited.

The receptor was derived from a person aged 18 to 70 in good health. The sequencing input was peripheral blood mononuclear cells. This chain uses TRBV19 with TRBJ2-5; D possibly uses TRBD1 or TRBD2 (5 bases each). The CDR3 sequence: CASSITPGSAETQYF. Incomplete CDR3 DNA: TGTGCCAGTAGTATAACCCCAGGGAGCGCGGAGACC. Full variable domain (missing parts from reference TRBV19 and TRBJ2-5): DGGITQSPKYLFRKEGQNVTLSCEQNLNHDAMYWYRQDPGQGLRLIYYSQIVNDFQKGDIAEGYSVSREKKESFPLTVTSAQKNPTAFYLCASSITPGSAETQYFGPGTRLLVL.